These 21 T cell receptor beta chains were sequenced from one sample in a study of vaccination effects on CD4 cells after COVID-19. The antigens of these receptors remain unknown. TCRdb's copy holds only in-frame clones and misses some; the assay was immunoSEQ multiplex PCR. The table shows about 50,000 clones, with about 76% occurring only once. Isolating CD4+ T cells followed approximately 11 days of culture. It was between March and December 2020 that the person had a SARS-CoV-2 infection confirmed by PCR. Two-dose BNT162b2 or mRNA-1273 vaccination was given to participants. Sequences were derived from CD4+ T cells from PBMCs cultured without peptide, sampled after COVID-19 vaccination. Receptors originate from a human donor who had a prior SARS-CoV-2 infection.

This clone was counted once. J is TRBJ1-3 and V is TRBV5-5; 9 bases map to TRBD1. With V trimmed by 3 bases and J by 5 bases, 12 bases remained unmatched. Germline-derived CDR1 and CDR2 are SGHKS and YYEKEE (reference sequence). This CDR3 comprises 17 residues. CDR3 DNA sequence: TGTGCCAGCAGCTCCGGGACAGGGTGGTGGGATAGAAACACCATATATTTT. Protein: CASSSGTGWWDRNTIYF.

The genes are TRBV21-1 and TRBJ2-1; the table's D call TRBD2 went unverified against the DNA. TRBV21-1 is annotated as a pseudogene. The CDR3 runs to 17 residues. This chain's CDR3 is CASSKPLSVSSYNEQFF. DNA for the CDR3: TGTGCCAGCAGCAAGCCATTATCGGTTAGCTCCTACAATGAGCAGTTCTTC.

This clone was seen a handful of times. The chain combines TRBV27 with TRBJ2-1; D is uncertain. The CDR3 runs to 11 residues. In germline, CDR1 is MNHEY, CDR2 SMNVEV (reference sequence). Deletions cut 4 bases from V and 7 bases from J, with 5 bases between. CDR3 residues: CASSYKNEQFF. The CDR3 DNA reads TGTGCCAGCAGTTACAAGAATGAGCAGTTCTTC.

The V call is TRBV19, the J call TRBJ1-1, with 7 bases lining up with TRBD1. V was clipped by 5 bases and J by 4 bases; unmatched bases: 10. The CDR3 consists of 15 residues. Germline-derived CDR1 and CDR2 are LNHDA and SQIVND (reference sequence). DNA of the CDR3: TGTGCCAGTAGTGCCGAGAGACAGGGACTCACTGAAGCTTTCTTT. This gives the protein CASSAERQGLTEAFF.

Comments on this clone: At one end the junction does not follow the germline gene, possibly because of a read error. The chain couples TRBV7-3 to TRBJ2-3; possible D gene TRBD1, 6 bases. The CDR3 loop spans 15 amino acids. Looked up from germline, CDR1 is SGHTA and CDR2 is FQGTGA. The CDR3 region is CASSLTGTSTDTQYF. In nucleotides, the CDR3 is TGTGCCAGCAGCCTAACAGGGACAAGCACAGATACGCAGTATTTT.

The gene calls are TRBV2 and TRBJ1-2; unclear D gene. Trimming removed 4 bases at V and 5 bases at J, with 11 bases between. CDR3 size: 13 residues. CDR1 is SNHLY, CDR2 FYNNEI, per germline. CDR3 amino acids: CASSGILDYGYTF. The CDR3 DNA is TGTGCCAGCAGTGGAATCCTAGATTATGGCTACACCTTC.

V is TRBV11-3 and J is TRBJ2-7; 10 nucleotides line up with TRBD2. The CDR3 is 15 residues long. Germline V gene data show CDR1 as SGHNT and CDR2 as YENEEA. Trimming at V came to 3 bases and at J to 3 bases, leaving 5 bases not matched to a gene. This chain's CDR3 is CASSFTSGAFYEQYF. The CDR3 DNA reads as TGTGCCAGCAGCTTTACTAGCGGGGCGTTCTACGAGCAGTACTTC.

The chain is built from TRBV30 and TRBJ2-1; the D gene is possibly TRBD2 (6 bases). Germline CDR1 is GTSNPN and CDR2 is SVGIG (reference sequence). Between the trimmed V and J ends, which lost 2 bases and 6 bases, there was a span of 8 bases. The CDR3 loop spans 12 amino acids. In nucleotides, the CDR3 is TGTGCCTGGAGTCGGGAGTTCAATGAGCAGTTCTTC. This sequence encodes CAWSREFNEQFF.

This clone was seen once. CDR3 nucleotide sequence: TGTGCCTGGAGTTGGTCAGGGGTAAGGGAAAAACTGTTTTTT. Amino acid sequence: CAWSWSGVREKLFF. The J gene is TRBJ1-4, the V gene TRBV30; weak D call: TRBD1 (6 bases). The CDR3 has 14 residues. Looked up from germline, CDR1 is GTSNPN and CDR2 is SVGIG (reference sequence). The ends were cut back, 2 bases at V and 8 bases at J, with 15 bases in the middle.

The sample holds a few counts of this clone. The J gene is TRBJ2-1, the V gene TRBV5-3; no clear D gene. TRBV5-3 is recorded as an ORF, its role being uncertain. The CDR3 consists of 16 residues. The V end was cut by 4 bases, the J end by 7 bases, with 21 bases between. The CDR3 here is CARSRSYPSLRNEQFF. DNA for the CDR3: TGTGCCAGAAGCCGCTCCTACCCGTCCCTTCGGAATGAGCAGTTCTTC.

This clone was seen once. This chain uses TRBV6-5 with TRBJ2-7; 7 nucleotides match TRBD1. This CDR3 is built from 15 residues. Germline V gene lookup returns CDR1 MNHEY and CDR2 SVGAGI. J was trimmed by 3 bases and V by 4 bases; bases with no gene match: 9. The CDR3 spells CASSFSPTGYYEQYF. CDR3 DNA sequence: TGTGCCAGCAGTTTCTCCCCGACAGGGTACTACGAGCAGTACTTC.

The V and J genes are TRBV7-2 and TRBJ1-5; D is ambiguous. Looked up from germline, CDR1 is SGHTA and CDR2 is FQGNSA. V was shortened by 0 bases and J by 5 bases, with 14 bases between the two germline ends. The CDR3 is 16 amino acids. The CDR3 DNA is TGTGCCAGCAGCTTAGCGTCGCGGGGTGGGTATCAGCCCCAGCATTTT. Protein sequence: CASSLASRGGYQPQHF.

This clone has more than one count but fewer than ten. The chain has TRBV5-4 and TRBJ1-1; D is possibly TRBD1 (6 bases). The V gene's germline CDR1 is SGHNT and CDR2 YYREEE (reference sequence). This CDR3 has 13 amino acids. The ends were cut back, 6 bases at V and 1 base at J, with 10 bases in the middle. In DNA form, the CDR3 reads TGTGCCAGCACCCGGGGACAGAACACTGAAGCTTTCTTT. Its translation: CASTRGQNTEAFF.

The chain recombines TRBV18 with TRBJ2-3, with D unresolved. The CDR3 loop spans 14 amino acids. Looked up from germline, CDR1 is KGHSH and CDR2 is LQKENI. Trimming left V 3 bases short and J 0 bases short, with 7 bases between. The CDR3 here is CASSPRISTDTQYF. The CDR3 bases are TGTGCCAGCTCACCTCGGATTAGCACAGATACGCAGTATTTT.

The chain combines TRBV20-1 with TRBJ2-7, with 8 bases aligning to TRBD2. The germline V gene encodes CDR1 DFQATT and CDR2 SNEGSKA (reference sequence). V trimming: 3 bases; J trimming: 1 base; junction bases outside the gene matches: 5. This CDR3 is built from 14 residues. This CDR3 reads CSASRAGGSYEQYF. Here the CDR3 DNA reads TGCAGTGCTAGTAGGGCGGGAGGATCCTACGAGCAGTACTTC.

This clone was picked up one time. This chain uses TRBV30 with TRBJ2-1; 7 bases agree with TRBD1. Germline V gene data show CDR1 as GTSNPN and CDR2 as SVGIG (reference sequence). Trimming removed 0 bases from V and 8 bases from J; junction bases left unmatched: 7. The CDR3 sequence is 14 residues long. For the CDR3, the DNA is TGTGCCTGGAGTGTACGACAGGGAGCTGATGAGCAGTTCTTC. Its protein product is CAWSVRQGADEQFF.

The chain joins TRBV25-1 to TRBJ1-3; D unresolved. Between the trimmed V and J ends, which lost 1 base and 1 base, there was a span of 8 bases. CDR1 is MGHDK, CDR2 SYGVNS, per germline. CDR3 size: 15 residues. This CDR3 is CASSEFGWSGNTIYF. DNA of the CDR3: TGTGCCAGCAGTGAATTTGGGTGGTCTGGAAACACCATATATTTT.

This rearrangement joins TRBV5-1 to TRBJ2-3; 7 bases are a match to TRBD2. Looked up from germline, CDR1 is SGHRS and CDR2 is YFSETQ. Trimming took 2 bases from V and 3 from J; bases not matched to a gene: 9. This CDR3 spans 16 amino acids. In DNA form, the CDR3 reads TGCGCCAGCAGCTTACCACTAGAGCGGGGAACAGATACGCAGTATTTT. Its translation: CASSLPLERGTDTQYF.

V usage is TRBV6-5 and J usage is TRBJ1-4, with D possibly matching TRBD1 (6 bases). Germline V gene sequence: CDR1 MNHEY, CDR2 SVGAGI. The germline V and J ends were trimmed by 4 bases and 0 bases, with 6 bases remaining between them. The CDR3 totals 14 residues. CDR3 sequence (DNA): TGTGCCAGCAGTTCAGGGGCAACTAATGAAAAACTGTTTTTT. Amino acid sequence: CASSSGATNEKLFF.

The chain is built from TRBV4-2 and TRBJ2-5, with 9 bases that match TRBD2. The CDR3 consists of 17 residues. Germline lookup yields CDR1 LGHNA and CDR2 YNFKEQ. The junction had 7 bases not matched to a gene; V was cut back by 0 bases and J by 2 bases. The CDR3 region has the DNA TGTGCCAGCAGCCAAGATGGGTTCGCGGGGGGGCAAGAGACCCAGTACTTC. Encoded protein: CASSQDGFAGGQETQYF.

The V and J genes are TRBV30 and TRBJ2-7, with TRBD2 as a possible D gene (8 bases). Germline V gene sequence: CDR1 GTSNPN, CDR2 SVGIG (reference sequence). This CDR3 is built from 15 residues. V was pared by 0 bases and J by 3 bases, with 15 bases between. The DNA for the CDR3 is TGTGCCTGGAGTGTGACAGGGCGGGAGGTCTACGAGCAGTACTTC. This sequence encodes CAWSVTGREVYEQYF.